The T cell receptor (beta chain) under discussion was sequenced for a study of T cell repertoires in cytomegalovirus infection. TCRdb ran MiXCR on the reads and lists one entry per CDR3 protein. The sample records 900,000 to 950,000 distinct CDR3 sequences, roughly 30% being singletons. On this clonotype: The antigen remains undetermined.

The trim removed 10 bases at V and 5 bases at J, leaving 7 bases unmatched. Per the germline V gene, CDR1 is ENHRY and CDR2 is SYGVKD. This CDR3 has 14 amino acids. The TCR sequence derives from a human donor in good health (CMV status not recorded). Some clones in this sample may be carry-over from other donors' samples. V and J are TRBV10-3 and TRBJ2-3, with 12 bases fitting TRBD2. Source: cultured CD8+ T cells from PBMCs, taken from culture after CMV antigen stimulation. CDR3 protein: CATARTSGEDTQYF. CDR3 nucleotide sequence: TGTGCCACAGCCCGGACTAGCGGGGAAGATACGCAGTATTTT.